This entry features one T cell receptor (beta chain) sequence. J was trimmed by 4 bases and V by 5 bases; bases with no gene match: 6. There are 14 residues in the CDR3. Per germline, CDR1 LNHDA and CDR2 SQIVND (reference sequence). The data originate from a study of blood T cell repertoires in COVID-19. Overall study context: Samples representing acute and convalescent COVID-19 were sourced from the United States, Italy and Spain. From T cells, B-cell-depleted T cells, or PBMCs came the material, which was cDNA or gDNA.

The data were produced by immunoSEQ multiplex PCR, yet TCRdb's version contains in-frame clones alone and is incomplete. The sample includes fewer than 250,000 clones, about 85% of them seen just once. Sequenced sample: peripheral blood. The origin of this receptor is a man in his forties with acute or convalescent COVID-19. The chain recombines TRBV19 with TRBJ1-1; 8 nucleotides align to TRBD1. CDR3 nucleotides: TGTGCCAGTAGTTACTCGGACAGGGCCACTGAAGCTTTCTTT. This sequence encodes CASSYSDRATEAFF.